What follows is one T cell receptor (beta chain) and its context. This sample was taken from a study of a mutant IDH1 vaccine in newly diagnosed glioma. Trimming at V came to 4 bases and at J to 3 bases, leaving 7 bases not matched to a gene. The CDR3 is 14 amino acids. From germline, CDR1 is SGDLS and CDR2 YYNGEE. Libraries were prepared by immunoSEQ multiplex PCR; TCRdb keeps only in-frame clonotypes and omits some of them. The table shows over 55,000 clones, with about 83% occurring only once. Sample time point: baseline, week 1 (first vaccination visit). Specified treatment: pre-vaccination baseline after standard-of-care therapy.

The clonotype originates from a woman under 30 with glioma. Some clones in this sample may be carry-over from other donors' samples. Sequenced here: peripheral blood mononuclear cells (PBMCs), sampled from a glioma patient treated with radiotherapy, temozolomide or both. V usage is TRBV9 and J usage is TRBJ2-7; the match to TRBD1 covers 7 bases. The CDR3 coding sequence is TGTGCCAGCAGCACGACAGGGCAGGTCTACGAGCAGTACTTC. This codes for CASSTTGQVYEQYF. The whole variable domain, filled in from reference TRBV9 and TRBJ2-7, reads DSGVTQTPKHLITATGQRVTLRCSPRSGDLSVYWYQQSLDQGLQFLIQYYNGEERAKGNILERFSAQQFPDLHSELNLSSLELGDSALYFCASSTTGQVYEQYFGPGTRLTVT.